This T cell receptor beta chain was documented in a study of PD-L1 blockade in urothelial cancer (dated by TCRdb to about 2017). In terms of the full investigation: About nine tenths of the roughly 29 patients were males with bladder-origin urothelial cancer, and about 60% of the roughly 29 reported a prior smoking history. Under ten patients reached durable clinical benefit, while about 19 patients did not. Progression-free survival longer than 6 months counted as durable clinical benefit, and TCR features were additionally tested against both progression-free and overall survival. Blood samples were analyzed at two time points: 3 weeks after treatment start (second dose) and 6 weeks after treatment start. An ECOG performance status of 0 or 1 was recorded for the patients, and 0 to 3 prior chemotherapy regimens had been received by the patients. Whole exome sequencing and RNA sequencing of pretreatment tumors were performed alongside TCR sequencing in the same patients. Blood samples yielded a median of approximately 150,000 T cells and tens of thousands of unique TCRs, with median clonality 0.080. Pretreatment tumor samples and matched peripheral blood, collected serially before and after atezolizumab treatment, underwent TCR sequencing. An exploratory multi-omic analysis was conducted of the somatic, immune and clinical correlates of response to PD-L1 blockade with atezolizumab in urothelial cancer. Pretreatment blood TCR-seq was available for about 27 patients, at least one posttreatment blood collection was obtained for 24 patients, and tumor TCR-seq was available for 24 patients.

This clone came up many times. Which antigen it targets is not known. Base qualities were left out, and no much larger clone turns up one base away. To estimate absolute template abundance from read counts, synthetic TCR analog templates were spiked into each PCR. TCRbeta CDR3 regions were amplified from genomic DNA with bias-controlled V and J gene primers using the immunoSEQ assay. Rearranged TCRbeta segments were sequenced at approximately 20X coverage. The authors' pipeline ran thus. Sequencing errors were corrected by clustering and CDR3s were annotated against IMGT to assign V, D and J genes. Out-of-frame and stop-codon sequences were excluded, and only productive TCRbeta rearrangements were used in downstream analyses. To compute clonality, Shannon entropy was normalized by the log of the number of unique productive sequences and then subtracted from one. Clones differing between time points or between blood and tumor were identified using Fisher's exact test with Benjamini-Hochberg correction, with an adjusted p below 0.01 applied as the threshold. TCRdb limited this immuneACCESS table to in-frame rearrangements with V and J called. A share of clones is missing; checked studies link under half to unresolved V genes, and the rest is unexplained. V and J calls and clone size follow that table, whereas D and trimming were derived from the DNA. Within this sample are tens of thousands of clones, with approximately 91% of them counted one time only. The ten largest clones add up to 20% to 30% of the sample.

Explained via the paper, the time point label denotes: pretreatment peripheral blood. The Qiagen DNeasy Blood extraction kit was used to purify genomic DNA from total PBMCs and tumor samples. Collected pretreatment and during treatment, PBMCs were isolated and stored as previously described. The V and J ends are trimmed by 7 bases and 1 base, leaving 10 bases between them. In the germline V gene, CDR1 corresponds to SGHTA and CDR2 to FQGNSA. The CDR3 sequence holds 14 residues, the cysteine and phenylalanine included. Just the 42-base CDR3 DNA is kept, in frame starting at base 1. Broader findings and caveats from the paper: Because of the small sample size (n ≈ 31) and the many exploratory analyses performed, the results are intended to be regarded as hypothesis-generating. Improved progression-free and overall survival was associated with having pretreatment peripheral blood TCR clonality below the median. At 3 weeks after the start of treatment, tumor-associated TCR clones in peripheral blood had expanded more in patients with durable benefit (n of about 22, p = 0.022).

This receptor was obtained from a donor aged 40 or older with urothelial cancer. The chain couples TRBV7-2 to TRBJ2-2; matching of 6 bases hints at TRBD1 as the D gene. Sequencing was performed on PBMCs, taken around atezolizumab (anti-PD-L1) treatment. The CDR3 protein sequence reads: CASTPGQNTGELFF. In nucleotide form, the sequence is TGTGCCAGCACCCCGGGACAGAACACCGGGGAGCTGTTTTTT.